This T cell receptor beta chain derives from a study of CD4 T cells in relation to SARS-CoV-2 and coronaviruses. Generated by immunoSEQ multiplex PCR, the TCRdb table keeps only in-frame clones and is missing some. The sample holds about 36,000 clones, 77% seen once. On this clone itself: The antigen remains unidentified.

The V and J ends lost 4 bases and 8 bases respectively, with 11 bases between them. Germline CDR1 SQVTM, CDR2 ANQGSEA. The CDR3 spans 12 residues. Points from the study as a whole: No donor gave both pre-pandemic and post-infection samples.

Sorted naive or memory CD4+ cells met CEF peptides for around ten days. This receptor was taken from an adult with COVID-19. V gene TRBV29-1 combines with J gene TRBJ1-4; D remains unclear. The sample taken for sequencing was memory CD4+ T cells from PBMCs, cultured in vitro. The CDR3 sequence: CSVAESGEKLFF. The CDR3, as DNA: TGCAGCGTTGCGGAGAGTGGCGAAAAACTGTTTTTT. Full variable domain (missing parts from reference TRBV29-1 and TRBJ1-4): SAVISQKPSRDICQRGTSLTIQCQVDSQVTMMFWYRQQPGQSLTLIATANQGSEATYESGFVIDKFPISRPNLTFSTLTVSNMSPEDSSIYLCSVAESGEKLFFGSGTQLSVL.